Shown below are 10 T cell receptor beta chains from a single sample sequenced in a study of blood T cell repertoires in COVID-19. Assay used: immunoSEQ multiplex PCR; TCRdb lists only in-frame clones, some missing. The table records about 110,000 clones, around 81% of them present only once. The specimen was peripheral blood. These receptors came from a man older than 75 with acute or convalescent COVID-19.

The CDR3 nucleotides are TGTGCCAGCAGCCCAGGGGCGGCTGGCACAGATACGCAGTATTTT. This codes for CASSPGAAGTDTQYF. The genes are TRBV7-3 and TRBJ2-3; possibly TRBD1 for D (6 bases). CDR3 length: 15 amino acids. V lost 5 bases and J 1 base, leaving 13 bases between the germline ends. Germline V gives CDR1 SGHTA, CDR2 FQGTGA. Combining the CDR3 with reference TRBV7-3 and TRBJ2-3 gives the whole variable domain GAGVSQTPSNKVTEKGKYVELRCDPISGHTALYWYRQSLGQGPEFLIYFQGTGAADDSGLPNDRFFAVRPEGSVSTLKIQRTERGDSAVYLCASSPGAAGTDTQYFGPGTRLTVL.

This clone has just one count. The rearrangement uses TRBV19 and TRBJ1-1; tentatively, D is TRBD1 (6 bases). Germline V gene data show CDR1 as LNHDA and CDR2 as SQIVND (reference sequence). The CDR3 consists of 13 residues. Trimming took 5 bases from V and 8 from J, leaving 15 bases between them. The CDR3 is CASSSLTGTEAFF. DNA of the CDR3: TGTGCCAGTAGTTCCTTAACCGGGACAGAAGCTTTCTTT.

V and J are TRBV3-1 (or the pseudogene TRBV3-2) and TRBJ2-7; the D gene is possibly TRBD2 (5 bases). Germline-derived CDR1 and CDR2 are LGHDT and YNNKEL (reference sequence). This CDR3 is 17 amino acids long. Trimming removed 11 bases at V and 3 bases at J, with 29 bases between. As DNA, the CDR3 is TGTGCCTCCAGCCAACACCCCTCGGGAAACCACGACTACGAGCAGTACTTC. Protein: CASSQHPSGNHDYEQYF.

The CDR3, as DNA: TGTGCCAGCAGCTTAGGTCGAGGGGGATTCTCCTACGAGCAGTACTTC. This encodes CASSLGRGGFSYEQYF. This chain connects TRBV7-2 to TRBJ2-7; a possible D gene is TRBD1 (6 bases). The CDR3 is 16 residues long. CDR1 and CDR2 from the germline V gene are SGHTA and FQGNSA. Trimming left V 1 base short and J 0 bases short, with 13 bases between.

This chain joins TRBV19 and TRBJ2-1, with D maybe TRBD2 (6 bases). Germline V gives CDR1 LNHDA, CDR2 SQIVND (reference sequence). The CDR3 totals 14 residues. V lost 7 bases and J 1 base, leaving 11 bases between the germline ends. CDR3 region: CASIKGGSYNEQFF. The CDR3 DNA reads as TGTGCCAGTATAAAGGGAGGATCCTACAATGAGCAGTTCTTC.

The V and J genes are TRBV14 and TRBJ2-2; 10 positions agree with TRBD1. Germline-derived CDR1 and CDR2 are SGHDN and FVKESK. The CDR3 consists of 16 residues. The V and J ends lost 2 bases and 6 bases, in that order; junction bases with no gene match: 6. Here the CDR3 reads CASSQRQGAPPGELFF. Written as DNA, the CDR3 is TGTGCCAGCAGCCAAAGACAGGGGGCGCCCCCCGGGGAGCTGTTTTTT.

This chain connects TRBV7-2 to TRBJ2-1; D not certain. V was cut by 1 base and J by 3 bases, with 7 bases left in between. Germline V gene sequence: CDR1 SGHTA, CDR2 FQGNSA. The CDR3 totals 14 residues. In DNA, the CDR3 is TGTGCCAGCAGCTTAGAAATCAGCTACAATGAGCAGTTCTTC. Encoded protein: CASSLEISYNEQFF.

The chain joins TRBV30 to TRBJ2-1, with D tentatively TRBD2 (6 bases). Deletions cut 1 base from V and 4 bases from J, with 11 bases between. Germline loops: CDR1 GTSNPN, CDR2 SVGIG (reference sequence). This CDR3 is built from 14 residues. CDR3 in DNA: TGTGCCTGGAGTGCGGCTAGCGTGTACAATGAGCAGTTCTTC. Its translation is CAWSAASVYNEQFF.

This chain links TRBV5-1 with TRBJ2-3, with TRBD2 as a possible D gene (6 bases). Germline CDR1 and CDR2: SGHRS and YFSETQ. This CDR3 has 15 residues. Trimming cost V 2 bases and J 1 base, with 11 bases left between them. CDR3: CASSFVGGGTDTQYF. In DNA form, the CDR3 reads TGCGCCAGCAGCTTTGTGGGAGGAGGCACAGATACGCAGTATTTT.

This clone was recorded at least ten times. The chain carries TRBV4-1 and TRBJ2-1; the match to TRBD2 covers 11 bases. CDR1 and CDR2 (germline): MGHRA, YSYEKL. Losses at the gene ends were 1 base for V and 4 bases for J; bases not matched to a gene: 12. The CDR3 has 19 amino acids. CDR3 coding DNA: TGCGCCAGCAGCCAAGGTGGACTAGCGGGCATAAGGAGTTACAATGAGCAGTTCTTC. It is translated as CASSQGGLAGIRSYNEQFF.